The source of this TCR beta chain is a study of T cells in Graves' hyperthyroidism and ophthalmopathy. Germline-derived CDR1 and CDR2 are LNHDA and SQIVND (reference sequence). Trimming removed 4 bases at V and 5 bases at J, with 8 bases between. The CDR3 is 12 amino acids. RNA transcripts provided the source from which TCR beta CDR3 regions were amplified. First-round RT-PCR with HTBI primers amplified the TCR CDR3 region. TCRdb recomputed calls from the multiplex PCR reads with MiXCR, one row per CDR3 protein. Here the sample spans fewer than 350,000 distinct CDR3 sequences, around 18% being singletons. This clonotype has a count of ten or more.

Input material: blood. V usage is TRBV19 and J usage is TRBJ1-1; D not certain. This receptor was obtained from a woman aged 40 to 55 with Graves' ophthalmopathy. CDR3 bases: TGTGCCAGTAGTAAGCGGCCGACTGAAGCTTTCTTT. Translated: CASSKRPTEAFF.